Each of the 16 T cell receptor beta chains below was sequenced from the same sample in a study of CD8 T cells in Susac syndrome. An input of about 0.5 to 1 ug of RNA was subjected to reverse transcription using random hexamers. TCRdb itself ran the immunoSEQ multiplex PCR reads through MiXCR, one entry per CDR3 protein. The sample yields some 160,000 distinct CDR3 sequences, roughly 95% seen once. Sequenced sample: CD4+ T cells from PBMCs. Receptor source: a human donor with Susac syndrome.

The chain has TRBV24-1 and TRBJ2-1; a weak D match, TRBD1 (5 bases). Looked up from germline, CDR1 is KGHDR and CDR2 is SFDVKD. The CDR3 contains 13 residues. Trimming took off 1 base at V and 12 bases at J, with 12 bases between the two ends. CDR3 sequence (DNA): TGTGCCACCAGTGATTTAAGGGCCACAGGGCAGTTCTTC. It is translated as CATSDLRATGQFF.

The rearrangement joins TRBV23-1 to TRBJ1-5; D remains unclear. TRBV23-1 carries the ORF label, with uncertain function. Trimming left V 4 bases short and J 9 bases short, with 13 bases between. The CDR3 extends over 13 amino acids. The CDR3 reads CASSLAPWRPQHF. The CDR3 bases are TGCGCCAGCAGTCTGGCCCCATGGCGGCCCCAGCATTTT.

This chain uses TRBV5-1 with TRBJ1-4; maybe TRBD1 (5 bases). The CDR3 length is 15 residues. V was shortened by 4 bases and J by 4 bases, with 14 bases between the two germline ends. Germline CDR1 is SGHRS and CDR2 is YFSETQ. CDR3 amino acids: CASSPGRLNNEKLFF. The CDR3 DNA follows: TGCGCCAGCAGCCCGGGACGGTTAAATAATGAAAAACTGTTTTTT.

V is TRBV7-2 and J is TRBJ1-2; 9 bases align to TRBD1. Per germline, CDR1 SGHTA and CDR2 FQGNSA. V shed 5 bases and J 8 bases; nucleotides not matched to a gene: 12. This CDR3 has 15 residues. CDR3 DNA: TGTGCCAGCAGCCTCCGGGACAGGGAATCCCGCGGCTACACCTTC. Protein product: CASSLRDRESRGYTF.

This clonotype appeared a single time. The CDR3 DNA follows: TGCAGCGTTGCAGAACAAACAGGGTCACTAGCCAAAAACATTCAGTACTTC. Translation: CSVAEQTGSLAKNIQYF. The chain combines TRBV29-1 with TRBJ2-4; D possibly corresponds to TRBD1 (6 bases). The CDR3 is made up of 17 amino acids. CDR1 is SQVTM and CDR2 is ANQGSEA in the germline V gene. Trimming removed 4 bases from V and 0 bases from J, with 19 bases in between.

This clonotype was seen once. The chain couples TRBV5-4 to TRBJ2-5; D tentatively fits TRBD1 or TRBD2 (5 bases each). Germline V lookup: CDR1 SGHNT, CDR2 YYREEE (reference sequence). Trimming took 4 bases from V and 4 from J, leaving 20 bases between them. The CDR3 runs to 16 residues. The CDR3: CASSQSGRHTGETQYF. CDR3 DNA: TGTGCCAGCAGCCAGTCGGGACGCCACACGGGAGAGACCCAGTACTTC.

The V call is TRBV19, the J call TRBJ1-2; TRBD1 is a possible D gene (5 bases). In germline, CDR1 is LNHDA, CDR2 SQIVND (reference sequence). CDR3 length: 13 residues. V was clipped by 5 bases and J by 4 bases, with 11 bases between them. For the CDR3, the DNA is TGTGCCAGTAGTTCTCAGGGACTCTATGGCTACACCTTC. Amino acid sequence: CASSSQGLYGYTF.

This sequence joins TRBV2 and TRBJ2-6; TRBD1 is a possible D gene (5 bases). CDR1 SNHLY and CDR2 FYNNEI come from the germline V gene. The length of the CDR3 is 15 residues. Trimming shortened V by 8 bases and J by 0 bases, and 11 bases separated the two germline ends. CDR3 protein: CASAPGFSGANVLTF. Written as DNA, the CDR3 is TGTGCCAGCGCCCCAGGGTTCTCTGGGGCCAACGTCCTGACTTTC.

V and J are TRBV29-1 and TRBJ2-4; unclear D gene. Trimming removed 2 bases from V and 0 bases from J, with 8 bases in between. The germline V gene has CDR1 SQVTM and CDR2 ANQGSEA. The CDR3 extends over 14 amino acids. The CDR3 sequence: CSVEMSLAKNIQYF. The CDR3 nucleotides are TGCAGCGTTGAAATGAGTTTAGCCAAAAACATTCAGTACTTC.

This chain connects TRBV5-1 to TRBJ2-7, with D unresolved. The germline V and J ends were trimmed by 5 bases and 6 bases, with 18 bases remaining between them. The CDR3 extends over 14 amino acids. Germline V CDR1 and CDR2: SGHRS, YFSETQ. DNA for the CDR3: TGCGCCAGCAGGGGGAAGGGAATGCCCCGCGAGCAGTACTTC. Translating gives CASRGKGMPREQYF. Supplemented by reference TRBV5-1 and TRBJ2-7, the full variable domain reads KAGVTQTPRYLIKTRGQQVTLSCSPISGHRSVSWYQQTPGQGLQFLFEYFSETQRNKGNFPGRFSGRQFSNSRSEMNVSTLELGDSALYLCASRGKGMPREQYFGPGTRLTVT.

The chain joins TRBV7-2 to TRBJ1-6; D is unresolved. V was shortened by 5 bases and J by 6 bases, with 11 bases between the two germline ends. This CDR3 comprises 14 residues. Germline V gives CDR1 SGHTA, CDR2 FQGNSA. For the CDR3, the DNA is TGTGCCAGCAGCGCGACATCCCCTAATTCACCCCTCCACTTT. Its protein is CASSATSPNSPLHF.

V usage is TRBV10-3 and J usage is TRBJ1-1; possibly TRBD1 for D (5 bases). Trimming took 0 bases from V and 6 from J, leaving 11 bases between them. Germline CDR1 reads ENHRY; CDR2 reads SYGVKD. CDR3 length: 14 residues. The CDR3 coding sequence is TGTGCCATCAGTGAGTCCGGCGGGACTCCTGAAGCTTTCTTT. As protein: CAISESGGTPEAFF.

The chain carries TRBV15 and TRBJ2-5; D is possibly TRBD1 (6 bases). V lost 3 bases and J lost 5, with 19 bases in between. Germline loops: CDR1 LNHNV, CDR2 YYDKDF (reference sequence). This CDR3 is 16 amino acids long. The CDR3 sequence: CATSRDSTGLKETQYF. The CDR3 nucleotides are TGTGCCACCAGCAGGGACTCGACAGGTCTGAAGGAGACCCAGTACTTC. The variable domain in full, with the rest retrieved from reference TRBV15 and TRBJ2-5, is DAMVIQNPRYQVTQFGKPVTLSCSQTLNHNVMYWYQQKSSQAPKLLFHYYDKDFNNEADTPDNFQSRRPNTSFCFLDIRSPGLGDTAMYLCATSRDSTGLKETQYFGPGTRLLVL.

The chain joins TRBV29-1 to TRBJ2-3; TRBD2 matches 9 bases. Unmatched junction bases numbered 5, after V lost 6 bases and J lost 1 base. The CDR3 loop spans 14 amino acids. Germline V gene sequence: CDR1 SQVTM, CDR2 ANQGSEA. The CDR3 region has the DNA TGCAGCGTGAGGGTAGCGGGGGGCACAGATACGCAGTATTTT. Its translation: CSVRVAGGTDTQYF.

The count of this clonotype is one. The V and J genes are TRBV7-9 and TRBJ1-4, with D possibly being TRBD1 (6 bases). This CDR3 contains 14 residues. CDR1 is SEHNR and CDR2 is FQNEAQ in the germline V gene (reference sequence). The V end lost 5 bases, the J end lost 3 bases, and 10 bases lay between the germline ends. For the CDR3, the DNA is TGTGCCAGCAGCCGAAGGACAGCTAATGAAAAACTGTTTTTT. The encoded protein is CASSRRTANEKLFF.

This clonotype showed up just once. The chain links TRBV12-3 or TRBV12-4 to TRBJ2-2; D uncertain. The CDR3 consists of 15 residues. V lost 6 bases and J lost 0, with 11 bases in between. CDR3: CASSPATSNTGELFF. CDR3 nucleotides: TGTGCCAGCAGCCCCGCTACCTCGAACACCGGGGAGCTGTTTTTT.